This paragraph covers one TCR beta chain sequence. This clonotype is regarded as medium-sized (0.01 to 0.1%). This clone's antigen is unknown. No base-level quality is on record; no much larger clone is a single base apart. This sample stems from a study (dated by TCRdb to about 2013). Sequencing was carried out with an Illumina Genome Analyzer IIx. The public reads were run again by TCRdb, first through fastp at Q25 and then through MiXCR, and only productive beta chains were kept. Rows are combined by CDR3 protein, so each entry shows the most common genes and DNA. This sample is represented by roughly 15,000 distinct CDR3 sequences; about 38% of them were singletons. Of the sample, about 15% falls within the top ten clones. Via the germline V gene, CDR1 is SGHDN and CDR2 FVKESK. CDR3 length: 16 amino acids, cysteine to phenylalanine. CDR3 DNA only is kept here, 48 bases in frame from base 1. The junction shows trimming of 0 bases on V and 4 bases on J, plus 15 bases between the germline ends.

This TCR was sampled from a human donor. The chain is encoded by TRBV14 joined to TRBJ1-1; too little of a D gene remains to name it. Sequenced sample: blood. The CDR3 loop reads CASSQDWAGRRTEAFF. The nucleotides read TGTGCCAGCAGCCAAGATTGGGCGGGGAGGCGCACTGAAGCTTTCTTT.